Reported below is one TCR beta chain. Participants, about 18 to 90 years old, spanned about two dozen US areas. This sample stems from a study of blood T cell repertoires in COVID-19. The wider study: Whether acute or convalescent, the COVID-19 samples came from the United States, Italy and Spain.

J gave up 7 bases and V 5 bases, and 13 bases lay outside the gene matches. Germline V lookup: CDR1 LNHDA, CDR2 SQIVND (reference sequence). The CDR3 covers 16 residues. Profiling relied on immunoSEQ multiplex PCR, and the TCRdb table lists in-frame clones only, not all of them. This sample has a few hundred thousand clones, with 85% to 90% found just once. This TCR was sampled from a woman younger than 45 who had recovered from COVID-19. The chain carries TRBV19 and TRBJ2-7, with 11 bases that match TRBD2. The source material was PBMCs or T cells enriched from blood (not recorded which). The CDR3 spells CASSARLAGLISEQYF. The CDR3 DNA reads as TGTGCCAGTAGTGCCCGACTAGCGGGGCTCATCTCGGAGCAGTACTTC.